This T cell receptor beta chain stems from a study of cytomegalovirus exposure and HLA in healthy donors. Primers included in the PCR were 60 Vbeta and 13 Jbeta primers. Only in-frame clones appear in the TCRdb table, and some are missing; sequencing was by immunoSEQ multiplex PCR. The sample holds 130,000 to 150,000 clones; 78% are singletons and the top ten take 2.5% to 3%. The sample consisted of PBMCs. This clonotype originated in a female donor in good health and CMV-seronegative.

CDR3: CASSPGGAHTGELFF. CDR3 sequence (DNA): TGTGCCAGCAGCCCGGGGGGGGCCCACACCGGGGAGCTGTTTTTT. The chain couples TRBV7-3 to TRBJ2-2, with 8 bases aligning to TRBD2. CDR1 SGHTA and CDR2 FQGTGA come from the germline V gene. V lost 5 bases to trimming and J lost 3 bases; unmatched junction nucleotides: 5. The CDR3 covers 15 residues.